This TCR beta chain is drawn from a study of blood T cell repertoires in COVID-19. Study context: Some COVID-19 samples were acute and others convalescent; all came from the United States, Italy and Spain.

Method: immunoSEQ multiplex PCR; TCRdb's copy keeps in-frame clones and lacks some. The data contain more than 150,000 clones, roughly 80% of them seen just once; the ten biggest clones take up under 15%. This CDR3 is built from 15 residues. Germline V gene data show CDR1 as ENHRY and CDR2 as SYGVKD. Trimming pared 4 bases from V and 5 bases from J, leaving 15 bases between. V usage is TRBV10-3 and J usage is TRBJ1-5; TRBD1 is a possible D gene (5 bases). Sequenced input: PBMCs or T cells enriched from blood (not recorded which). The clonotype comes from a man aged 60 to 69 who had been exposed to COVID-19. CDR3 amino acids: CAISGSRDRDQPQHF. CDR3 DNA: TGTGCCATCAGTGGATCCAGGGATAGGGATCAGCCCCAGCATTTT.